This T cell receptor (beta chain) was retrieved from a study of blood T cell repertoires in COVID-19. The wider study: Researchers got acute and convalescent COVID-19 samples from the United States, Italy and Spain. T cells, B-cell-depleted T cells, or PBMCs provided the cDNA or gDNA that served as material.

Per the original methods: Scientists estimated how many nucleated cells there were by amplifying reference gene primers. Assay: immunoSEQ multiplex PCR; the TCRdb copy retains only in-frame clones and omits some. That table furnishes V, J and clone size, whereas the DNA furnished D and trimming. This sample yields 250,000 or so clones, of which more than 75% are seen a single time; approximately 7% belongs to the top ten. V lost 1 base to trimming and J lost 1 base, with 19 bases between them. The CDR3 runs to 18 residues. Looked up from germline, CDR1 is LNHNV and CDR2 is YYDKDF (reference sequence).

The sequence derives from a woman in her 70s with active or convalescent COVID-19. This rearrangement joins TRBV15 to TRBJ1-2, with D maybe TRBD1 (6 bases). Source material: peripheral blood. The DNA for the CDR3 is TGTGCCACCAGCAGAGTGGGACACCAGATTGGGGGTAACTATGGCTACACCTTC. Amino acids: CATSRVGHQIGGNYGYTF.